The clone carrying this T cell receptor (beta chain) showed up many times. MiXCR, run by TCRdb on the RT-PCR reads, gives a single entry per CDR3 protein. Among more than 600,000 distinct CDR3 sequences, 14% were seen once, and the ten largest hold just over 3.5%. The trim removed 5 bases at V and 6 bases at J, leaving 8 bases unmatched. This CDR3 has 16 amino acids. V usage is TRBV12-3 or TRBV12-4 and J usage is TRBJ2-1, with TRBD2 identical over 12 bases. Sample: memory CD4+ T cells from blood. This receptor was taken from a female donor in good health, serving as a healthy control. CDR3 DNA sequence: TGTGCCAGCAGTCCTGCTAGCGGGGGGGCATCCAATGAGCAGTTCTTC. Amino acid sequence: CASSPASGGASNEQFF.